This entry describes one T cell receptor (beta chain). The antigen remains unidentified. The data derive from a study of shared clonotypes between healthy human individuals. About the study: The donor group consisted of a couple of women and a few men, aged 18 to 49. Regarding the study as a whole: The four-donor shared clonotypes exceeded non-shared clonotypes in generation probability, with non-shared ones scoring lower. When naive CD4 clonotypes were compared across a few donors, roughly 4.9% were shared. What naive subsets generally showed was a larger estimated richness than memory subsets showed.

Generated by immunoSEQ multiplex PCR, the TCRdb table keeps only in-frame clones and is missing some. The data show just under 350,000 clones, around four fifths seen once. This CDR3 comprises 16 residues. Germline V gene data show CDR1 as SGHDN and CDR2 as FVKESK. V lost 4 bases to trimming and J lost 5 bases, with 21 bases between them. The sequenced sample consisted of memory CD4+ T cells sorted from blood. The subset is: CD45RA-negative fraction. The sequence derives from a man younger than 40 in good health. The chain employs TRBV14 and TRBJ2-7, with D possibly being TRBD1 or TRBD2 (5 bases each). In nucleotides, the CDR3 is TGTGCCAGCAGCCCTCTGAGGGGACGCGCGGCTGACGAGCAGTACTTC. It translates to CASSPLRGRAADEQYF.